This entry lists 28 T cell receptor beta chains sequenced from one sample in a study of OX40 agonist ivuxolimab in advanced cancers. TCRdb's copy holds only in-frame clones and misses some; the assay was immunoSEQ multiplex PCR. The sample has 100,000 to 130,000 clones; around 90% are singletons. The specimen was CD4+ or CD8+ T cells sorted from blood, collected in a trial of the OX40 agonist ivuxolimab. The source is an adult with an advanced solid tumor such as melanoma, head and neck, liver or kidney cancer.

This chain uses TRBV27 with TRBJ2-1; D possibly corresponds to TRBD1 (6 bases). From germline, CDR1 is MNHEY and CDR2 SMNVEV (reference sequence). V lost 4 bases to trimming and J lost 7 bases, with 14 bases between them. The CDR3 is 14 amino acids. CDR3 DNA: TGTGCCAGCAGTTCAACAGGGATTAAAAATGAGCAGTTCTTC. Translating it yields CASSSTGIKNEQFF.

The chain employs TRBV28 and TRBJ1-5; possible D gene TRBD1, 5 bases. The V gene's germline CDR1 is MDHEN and CDR2 SYDVKM. This CDR3 region has 12 residues. Trimming pared 8 bases from V and 4 bases from J, leaving 9 bases between. The CDR3 region has the DNA TGTGCCAGCGTGGGGGGGAATCAGCCCCAGCATTTT. Translating gives CASVGGNQPQHF.

CDR3 in DNA: TGTGCCAGCAGCCAAACCGGAAGCTCCTACGAGCAGTACTTC. The encoded protein is CASSQTGSSYEQYF. This rearrangement joins TRBV27 to TRBJ2-7; D remains unclear. CDR3 length equals 14 residues. The V end was cut by 6 bases, the J end by 0 bases, with 12 bases between. Per the germline V gene, CDR1 is MNHEY and CDR2 is SMNVEV (reference sequence).

The chain is built from TRBV28 and TRBJ2-6; D may be TRBD2 (6 bases). Germline V CDR1 and CDR2: MDHEN, SYDVKM. Trimming left V 7 bases short and J 2 bases short, with 18 bases between. This CDR3 has 17 residues. CDR3 nucleotides: TGTGCCAGCACCCAGCCCCCGGGGGATCCTGGGGCCAACGTCCTGACTTTC. It is translated as CASTQPPGDPGANVLTF.

The chain employs TRBV5-1 and TRBJ2-3, with 10 bases aligning to TRBD2. CDR1 SGHRS and CDR2 YFSETQ come from the germline V gene. V was pared by 2 bases and J by 5 bases, with 11 bases of the junction left unmatched. The CDR3 runs to 17 residues. The CDR3 sequence: CASSLDSSGRKGDTQYF. The CDR3 nucleotides are TGCGCCAGCAGCTTAGATTCTAGCGGGAGAAAAGGAGATACGCAGTATTTT.

V is TRBV5-1 and J is TRBJ1-1, with D uncertain. Trimming removed 0 bases from V and 1 base from J, with 4 bases in between. The CDR3 sequence is 13 residues long. CDR1 and CDR2 from the germline V gene are SGHRS and YFSETQ. CDR3 coding DNA: TGCGCCAGCAGCTTGGGGGAGAACACTGAAGCTTTCTTT. Translating gives CASSLGENTEAFF.

The CDR3 loop is CASSLGQGYGYTF. In DNA form, the CDR3 reads TGTGCCAGCAGTTTGGGACAGGGGTATGGCTACACCTTC. The J gene is TRBJ1-2, the V gene TRBV27; 10 bases fit TRBD1. Germline V gives CDR1 MNHEY, CDR2 SMNVEV (reference sequence). The CDR3 spans 13 residues. V lost 3 bases and J lost 5; bases outside the gene matches: 0.

J is TRBJ1-4 and V is TRBV9; D remains unclear. Germline-derived CDR1 and CDR2 are SGDLS and YYNGEE. Trimming pared 3 bases from V and 2 bases from J, leaving 14 bases between. This CDR3 spans 16 amino acids. CDR3 in amino acids: CASSAFPAGTNEKLFF. CDR3 in DNA: TGTGCCAGCAGCGCCTTCCCGGCGGGGACTAATGAAAAACTGTTTTTT.

Points on this clone: At one end, the junction sequence differs from germline, possibly due to a read error. The CDR3: CASSLGGGNQETQYF. CDR3 DNA sequence: TGTGCTAGCAGCTTAGGAGGCGGGAACCAAGAGACCCAGTACTTC. The V and J genes are TRBV7-7 and TRBJ2-5; a possible D gene is TRBD2 (6 bases). The germline gives CDR1 SSHAT, CDR2 FNYEAQ (reference sequence). This CDR3 contains 15 residues.

The chain carries TRBV6-4 and TRBJ2-2; TRBD2 is a possible D gene (5 bases). Deletions cut 0 bases from V and 6 bases from J, with 8 bases between. This CDR3 is built from 14 residues. The V gene's germline CDR1 is MRHNA and CDR2 SNTAGT. The CDR3 reads CASSDSGGSGELFF. DNA for the CDR3: TGTGCCAGCAGTGACTCTGGCGGGTCCGGGGAGCTGTTTTTT.

The rearrangement joins TRBV11-2 to TRBJ1-2, with D possibly being TRBD1 (6 bases). CDR3 length: 16 amino acids. Germline CDR1 is SGHAT and CDR2 is FQNNGV. V dropped 4 bases and J dropped 1 base, with 16 bases sitting between them. The DNA for the CDR3 is TGTGCCAGCAGCTCCAAGTCGGGGGCAGATAACTATGGCTACACCTTC. Translation gives CASSSKSGADNYGYTF.

The chain carries TRBV28 and TRBJ1-4; 8 nucleotides match TRBD1. The germline V gene has CDR1 MDHEN and CDR2 SYDVKM. J was trimmed by 5 bases and V by 4 bases; bases with no gene match: 6. The CDR3 sequence is 15 residues long. CDR3 protein: CASSSGQGLNEKLFF. The CDR3 DNA reads as TGTGCCAGCAGTTCAGGACAGGGCCTAAATGAAAAACTGTTTTTT.

The V call is TRBV28, the J call TRBJ1-2; D remains ambiguous. Germline V lookup: CDR1 MDHEN, CDR2 SYDVKM. Trimming removed 6 bases at V and 0 bases at J, with 11 bases between. The CDR3 is 14 amino acids. This CDR3 is CASSNNRANYGYTF. The CDR3 coding sequence is TGTGCCAGCAGCAATAACAGAGCTAACTATGGCTACACCTTC.

The V call is TRBV7-8, the J call TRBJ2-7; D not certain. This CDR3 contains 15 residues. Trimming stripped 0 bases from V and 0 bases from J, with 9 bases between. Germline V gives CDR1 SGHVS, CDR2 FQNEAQ. The CDR3: CASSLARMSSYEQYF. DNA of the CDR3: TGTGCCAGCAGCTTAGCGCGGATGAGCTCCTACGAGCAGTACTTC.

The chain employs TRBV28 and TRBJ1-3; TRBD1 aligns across 10 bases. The CDR3 is 18 residues long. Germline V gene data show CDR1 as MDHEN and CDR2 as SYDVKM. The V and J ends lost 3 bases and 1 base, in that order; junction bases with no gene match: 9. This CDR3 is CASSFSSGTGASGNTIYF. As DNA, the CDR3 is TGTGCCAGCAGTTTTAGCTCCGGGACAGGGGCTTCTGGAAACACCATATATTTT.

The chain couples TRBV5-8 to TRBJ2-7, with 7 bases that match TRBD1. Germline trimming cut 5 bases from V and 3 bases from J; bases unmatched to any gene: 14. The CDR3 covers 16 residues. Looked up from germline, CDR1 is SGHTS and CDR2 is YDEGEE. CDR3 nucleotide sequence: TGTGCCAGCAGAGCTGACAGGGCTACTGGAAACTACGAGCAGTACTTC. Translating it yields CASRADRATGNYEQYF.

J is TRBJ1-6 and V is TRBV27, with a possible D match to TRBD1 (6 bases). The CDR3 contains 15 residues. From germline, CDR1 is MNHEY and CDR2 SMNVEV (reference sequence). V was cut by 6 bases and J by 5 bases, with 14 bases left in between. CDR3 region: CASSVRRQDNSPLHF. CDR3 sequence (DNA): TGTGCCAGCAGCGTAAGGCGACAGGATAATTCACCCCTCCACTTT.

The chain recombines TRBV15 with TRBJ1-3; 7 bases line up with TRBD1. Germline values: CDR1 LNHNV, CDR2 YYDKDF (reference sequence). The CDR3 loop spans 15 amino acids. The junction had 11 bases not matched to a gene; V was cut back by 3 bases and J by 9 bases. The CDR3 DNA sequence: TGTGCCACCAGCAGTATTGAGGGGGCCCGAAGCACCATATATTTT. This encodes CATSSIEGARSTIYF.

The V gene is TRBV6-1, the J gene TRBJ1-1; TRBD1 agrees at 9 bases. CDR1 and CDR2 (germline): MNHNS, SASEGT. With 6 bases clipped from V and 7 bases from J, the junction kept 9 bases outside the gene matches. There are 14 residues in the CDR3. In DNA form, the CDR3 reads TGTGCCAGCAGCTCGGGACAGGGATGGGGTGAAGCTTTCTTT. It is translated as CASSSGQGWGEAFF.

The V call is TRBV9, the J call TRBJ2-3; D is perhaps TRBD2 (6 bases). The germline V gene has CDR1 SGDLS and CDR2 YYNGEE. The CDR3 is 15 amino acids. V dropped 4 bases and J dropped 2 bases, with 14 bases sitting between them. The CDR3 protein is CASSRDFRATDTQYF. In DNA, the CDR3 is TGTGCCAGCAGCCGGGACTTCCGAGCCACAGATACGCAGTATTTT.

The count of this clone is one. V usage is TRBV11-2 and J usage is TRBJ1-2; D is uncertain. This CDR3 has 14 residues. Per the germline V gene, CDR1 is SGHAT and CDR2 is FQNNGV. V dropped 0 bases and J dropped 13 bases, with 18 bases sitting between them. The CDR3 DNA follows: TGTGCCAGCAGCTTAGAACGTTCTTCCCTTCGGACCACCTTC. This gives the protein CASSLERSSLRTTF.

This chain joins TRBV11-2 and TRBJ2-3, with unresolved D. This CDR3 comprises 15 residues. The V end lost 1 base, the J end lost 0 bases, and 8 bases lay between the germline ends. Germline lookup yields CDR1 SGHAT and CDR2 FQNNGV. CDR3 coding DNA: TGTGCCAGCAGCTTAGGAATAGGCAGCACAGATACGCAGTATTTT. Translated: CASSLGIGSTDTQYF.

The gene calls are TRBV7-3 and TRBJ2-2, with a tentative D call TRBD2 (7 bases). V dropped 6 bases and J dropped 1 base, with 9 bases sitting between them. This CDR3 has 14 amino acids. From germline, CDR1 is SGHTA and CDR2 FQGTGA. The CDR3 region has the DNA TGTGCCAGCAGAGCGGGACAGAACACCGGGGAGCTGTTTTTT. It encodes CASRAGQNTGELFF. Filled out from reference TRBV7-3 and TRBJ2-2, the complete variable domain reads GAGVSQTPSNKVTEKGKYVELRCDPISGHTALYWYRQSLGQGPEFLIYFQGTGAADDSGLPNDRFFAVRPEGSVSTLKIQRTERGDSAVYLCASRAGQNTGELFFGEGSRLTVL.

The rearrangement joins TRBV6-1 to TRBJ2-3; TRBD2 matches 9 bases. The V segment lost 2 bases and the J segment 5 bases; nucleotides outside the gene matches: 23. The germline V gene has CDR1 MNHNS and CDR2 SASEGT. The CDR3 sequence is 21 residues long. The chain's CDR3 is CASSERFNPRSSGIGRDTQYF. DNA of the CDR3: TGTGCCAGCAGTGAACGGTTTAATCCCCGTTCTAGCGGGATCGGGAGAGATACGCAGTATTTT.

This rearrangement joins TRBV5-8 to TRBJ2-3; TRBD2 matches at 11 bases. Germline V CDR1 and CDR2: SGHTS, YDEGEE. Losses at the gene ends were 0 bases for V and 4 bases for J; bases not matched to a gene: 10. The CDR3 extends over 18 amino acids. CDR3 region: CASSLDVTSGSRADTQYF. The CDR3 DNA follows: TGTGCCAGCAGCTTGGATGTAACTAGCGGGAGTAGGGCAGATACGCAGTATTTT.

The CDR3 loop reads CASSQYGTPGNTIYF. CDR3 DNA: TGCGCCAGCAGCCAATACGGTACACCTGGAAACACCATATATTTT. V is TRBV4-1 and J is TRBJ1-3; no firm D call. V was pared by 2 bases and J by 2 bases, with 10 bases between. The CDR3 extends over 15 amino acids. CDR1 is MGHRA and CDR2 is YSYEKL in the germline V gene.

The chain carries TRBV19 and TRBJ1-5; 7 nucleotides match TRBD1. Germline loops: CDR1 LNHDA, CDR2 SQIVND (reference sequence). The CDR3 contains 15 residues. Germline trimming cut 7 bases from V and 11 bases from J; bases unmatched to any gene: 17. The CDR3 reads CASTVGQGGQIAQHF. The CDR3 bases are TGTGCCAGTACCGTCGGGCAGGGGGGGCAAATAGCCCAGCATTTT.

The genes are TRBV7-3 and TRBJ2-7; D perhaps matches TRBD2 (5 bases). Germline CDR1 is SGHTA and CDR2 is FQGTGA. V lost 2 bases to trimming and J lost 3 bases, with 14 bases between them. The CDR3 has 15 residues. In nucleotides, the CDR3 is TGTGCCAGCAGCTTAGGACCAGCGGAGCTCTACGAGCAGTACTTC. Amino acids: CASSLGPAELYEQYF. Using reference TRBV7-3 and TRBJ2-7 for the parts outside the CDR3, the full variable domain is GAGVSQTPSNKVTEKGKYVELRCDPISGHTALYWYRQSLGQGPEFLIYFQGTGAADDSGLPNDRFFAVRPEGSVSTLKIQRTERGDSAVYLCASSLGPAELYEQYFGPGTRLTVT.